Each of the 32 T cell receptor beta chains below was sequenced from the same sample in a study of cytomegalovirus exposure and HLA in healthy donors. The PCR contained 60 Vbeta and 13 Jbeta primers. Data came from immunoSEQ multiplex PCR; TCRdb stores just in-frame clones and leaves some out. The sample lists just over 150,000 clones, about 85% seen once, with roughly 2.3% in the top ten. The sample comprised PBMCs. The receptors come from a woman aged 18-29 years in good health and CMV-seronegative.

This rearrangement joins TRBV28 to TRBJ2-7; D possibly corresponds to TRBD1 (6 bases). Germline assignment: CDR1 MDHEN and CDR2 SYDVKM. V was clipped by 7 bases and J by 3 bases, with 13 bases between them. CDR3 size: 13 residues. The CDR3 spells CASNLGHLYEQYF. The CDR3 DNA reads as TGTGCCAGCAATCTGGGACACCTCTACGAGCAGTACTTC.

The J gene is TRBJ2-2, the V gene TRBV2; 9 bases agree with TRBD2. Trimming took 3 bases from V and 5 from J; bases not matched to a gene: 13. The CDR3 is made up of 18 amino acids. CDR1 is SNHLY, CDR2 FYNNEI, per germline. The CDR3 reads CASSDLFLAGGPTGELFF. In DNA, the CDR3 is TGTGCCAGCAGTGATCTATTTTTGGCGGGAGGGCCGACCGGGGAGCTGTTTTTT.

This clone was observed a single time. CDR3 region: CATSRDFVTGGDTGELFF. DNA for the CDR3: TGTGCCACCAGCAGAGATTTTGTGACAGGGGGCGACACCGGGGAGCTGTTTTTT. The chain links TRBV15 to TRBJ2-2, with TRBD1 identical over 10 bases. The V and J ends lost 0 bases and 3 bases, in that order; junction bases with no gene match: 7. The CDR3 runs to 18 residues. Germline V gene data show CDR1 as LNHNV and CDR2 as YYDKDF (reference sequence).

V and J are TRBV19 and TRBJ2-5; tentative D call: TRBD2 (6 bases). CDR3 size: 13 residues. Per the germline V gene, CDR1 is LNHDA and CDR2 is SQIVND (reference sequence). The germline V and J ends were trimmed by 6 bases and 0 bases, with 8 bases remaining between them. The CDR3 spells CASSGTYQETQYF. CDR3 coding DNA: TGTGCCAGTAGCGGGACTTACCAAGAGACCCAGTACTTC.

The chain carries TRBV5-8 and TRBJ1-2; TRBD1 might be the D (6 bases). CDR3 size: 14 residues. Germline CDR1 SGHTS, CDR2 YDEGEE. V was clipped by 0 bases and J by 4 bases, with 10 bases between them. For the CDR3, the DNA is TGTGCCAGCAGCTTGGTACAGGGCGGCTATGGCTACACCTTC. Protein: CASSLVQGGYGYTF.

The CDR3 here is CASTPGEGTNEKLFF. The CDR3 coding sequence is TGTGCCAGCACCCCAGGGGAGGGGACTAATGAAAAACTGTTTTTT. This chain links TRBV7-9 with TRBJ1-4; a weak D match, TRBD1 (6 bases). Trimming stripped 7 bases from V and 2 bases from J, with 14 bases between. Germline-derived CDR1 and CDR2 are SEHNR and FQNEAQ (reference sequence). The CDR3 has 15 amino acids.

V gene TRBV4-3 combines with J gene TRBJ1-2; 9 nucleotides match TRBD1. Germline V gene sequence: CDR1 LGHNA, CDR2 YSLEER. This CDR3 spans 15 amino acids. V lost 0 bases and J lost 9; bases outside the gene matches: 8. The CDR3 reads CASSQDSGQGLSYTF. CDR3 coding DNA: TGCGCCAGCAGCCAAGATTCCGGACAGGGGTTGAGCTACACCTTC.

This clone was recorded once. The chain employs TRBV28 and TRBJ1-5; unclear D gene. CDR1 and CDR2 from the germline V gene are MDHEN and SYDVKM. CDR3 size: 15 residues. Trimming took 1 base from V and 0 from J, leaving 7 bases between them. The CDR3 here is CASSLSRYSNQPQHF. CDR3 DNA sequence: TGTGCCAGCAGTTTATCCCGGTATAGCAATCAGCCCCAGCATTTT.

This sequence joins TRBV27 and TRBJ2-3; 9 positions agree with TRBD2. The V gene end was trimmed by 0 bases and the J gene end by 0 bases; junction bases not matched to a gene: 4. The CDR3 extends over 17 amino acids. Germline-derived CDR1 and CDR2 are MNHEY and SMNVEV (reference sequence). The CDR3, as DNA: TGTGCCAGCAGTTTATCCCTAGCGGGGACTAGCACAGATACGCAGTATTTT. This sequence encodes CASSLSLAGTSTDTQYF.

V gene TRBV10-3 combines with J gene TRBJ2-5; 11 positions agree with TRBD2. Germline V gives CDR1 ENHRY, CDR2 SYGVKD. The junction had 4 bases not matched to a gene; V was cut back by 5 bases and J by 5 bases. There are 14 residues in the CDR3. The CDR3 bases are TGTGCCATCAGTCCTAGCGGGGGGACCGAGACCCAGTACTTC. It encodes CAISPSGGTETQYF.

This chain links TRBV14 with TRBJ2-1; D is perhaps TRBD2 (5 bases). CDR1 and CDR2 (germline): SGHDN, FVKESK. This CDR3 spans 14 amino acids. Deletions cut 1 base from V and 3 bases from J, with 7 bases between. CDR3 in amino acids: CASSQAGVYNEQFF. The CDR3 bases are TGTGCCAGCAGCCAAGCCGGGGTCTACAATGAGCAGTTCTTC.

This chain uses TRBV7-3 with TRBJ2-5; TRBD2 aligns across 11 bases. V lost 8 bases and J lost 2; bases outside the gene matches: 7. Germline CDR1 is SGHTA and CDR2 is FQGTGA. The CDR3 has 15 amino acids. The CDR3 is CASGWSSGRQETQYF. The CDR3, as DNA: TGTGCCAGCGGGTGGTCTAGCGGGAGGCAAGAGACCCAGTACTTC.

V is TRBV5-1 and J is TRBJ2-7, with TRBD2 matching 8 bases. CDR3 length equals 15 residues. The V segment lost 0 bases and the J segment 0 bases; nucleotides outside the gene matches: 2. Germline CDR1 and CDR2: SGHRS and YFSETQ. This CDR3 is CASSLELAVSYEQYF. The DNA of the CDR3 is TGCGCCAGCAGCTTGGAACTAGCGGTCTCCTACGAGCAGTACTTC.

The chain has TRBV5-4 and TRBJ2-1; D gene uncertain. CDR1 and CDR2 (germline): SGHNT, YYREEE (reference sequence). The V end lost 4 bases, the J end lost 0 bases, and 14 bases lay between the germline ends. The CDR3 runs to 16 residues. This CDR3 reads CASSPLTGSSYNEQFF. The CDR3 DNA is TGTGCCAGCAGCCCGTTGACTGGTAGCTCCTACAATGAGCAGTTCTTC.

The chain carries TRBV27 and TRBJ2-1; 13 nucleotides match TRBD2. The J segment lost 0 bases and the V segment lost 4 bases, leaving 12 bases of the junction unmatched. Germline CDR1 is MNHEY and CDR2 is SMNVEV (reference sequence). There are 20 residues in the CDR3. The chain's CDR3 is CASSSTGLAGARRSYNEQFF. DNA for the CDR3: TGTGCCAGCAGTTCCACCGGACTAGCGGGAGCCCGCCGCTCCTACAATGAGCAGTTCTTC.

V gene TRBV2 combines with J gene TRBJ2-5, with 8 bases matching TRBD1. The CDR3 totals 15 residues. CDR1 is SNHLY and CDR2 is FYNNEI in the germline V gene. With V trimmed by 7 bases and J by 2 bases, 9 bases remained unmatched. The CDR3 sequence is CASTLSWTGQETQYF. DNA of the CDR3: TGTGCCAGCACCCTTTCGTGGACAGGGCAAGAGACCCAGTACTTC.

CDR3 sequence reads: CASSENGFNQPQHF. CDR3 DNA: TGTGCCAGCAGTGAGAACGGTTTCAATCAGCCCCAGCATTTT. This chain joins TRBV6-1 and TRBJ1-5; no definite D call. Trimming pared 3 bases from V and 3 bases from J, leaving 9 bases between. CDR1 is MNHNS and CDR2 is SASEGT in the germline V gene. This CDR3 is 14 amino acids long.

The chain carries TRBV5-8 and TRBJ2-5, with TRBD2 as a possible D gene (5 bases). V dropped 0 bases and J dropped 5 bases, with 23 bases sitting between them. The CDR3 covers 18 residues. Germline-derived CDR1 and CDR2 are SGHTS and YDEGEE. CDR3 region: CASSLAQRVELTGETQYF. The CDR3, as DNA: TGTGCCAGCAGCTTGGCCCAACGGGTAGAACTGACGGGGGAGACCCAGTACTTC.

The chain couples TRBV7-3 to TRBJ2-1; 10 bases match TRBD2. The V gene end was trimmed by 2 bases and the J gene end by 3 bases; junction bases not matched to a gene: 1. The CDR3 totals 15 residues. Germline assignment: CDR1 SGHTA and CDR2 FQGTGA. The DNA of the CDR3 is TGTGCCAGCAGCTTACTAGCGGGGGACTACAATGAGCAGTTCTTC. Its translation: CASSLLAGDYNEQFF.

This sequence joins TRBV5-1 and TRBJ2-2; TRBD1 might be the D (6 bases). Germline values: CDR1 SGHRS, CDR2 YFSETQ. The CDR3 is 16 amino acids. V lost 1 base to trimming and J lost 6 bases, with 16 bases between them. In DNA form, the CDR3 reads TGCGCCAGCAGCTTGACGTCAGGGGTGGGAGCCGGGGAGCTGTTTTTT. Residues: CASSLTSGVGAGELFF.

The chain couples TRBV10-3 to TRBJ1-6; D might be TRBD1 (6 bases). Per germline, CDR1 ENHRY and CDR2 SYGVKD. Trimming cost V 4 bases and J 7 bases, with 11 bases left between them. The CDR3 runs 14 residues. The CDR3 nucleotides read TGTGCCATCAGTGTACAGGGAAGAAATTCACCCCTCCACTTT. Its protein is CAISVQGRNSPLHF.

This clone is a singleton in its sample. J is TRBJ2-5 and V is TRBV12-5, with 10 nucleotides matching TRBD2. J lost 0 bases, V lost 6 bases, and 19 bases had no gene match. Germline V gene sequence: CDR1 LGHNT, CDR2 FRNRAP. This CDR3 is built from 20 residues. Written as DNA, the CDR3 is TGTGCTAGTGGCCGAACCCCCCCGACTAGCGGGTACCTGTACCAAGAGACCCAGTACTTC. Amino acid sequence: CASGRTPPTSGYLYQETQYF.

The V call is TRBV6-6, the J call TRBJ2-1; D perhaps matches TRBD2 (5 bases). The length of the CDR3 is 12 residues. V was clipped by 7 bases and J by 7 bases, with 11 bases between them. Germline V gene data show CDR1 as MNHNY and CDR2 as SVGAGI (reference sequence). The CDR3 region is CASIAPGNEQFF. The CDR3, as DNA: TGTGCCAGCATCGCACCGGGGAATGAGCAGTTCTTC.

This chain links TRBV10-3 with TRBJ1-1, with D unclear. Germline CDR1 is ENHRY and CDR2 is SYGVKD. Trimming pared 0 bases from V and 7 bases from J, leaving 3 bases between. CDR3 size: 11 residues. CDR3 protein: CAISESGEAFF. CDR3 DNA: TGTGCCATCAGTGAGTCCGGTGAAGCTTTCTTT.

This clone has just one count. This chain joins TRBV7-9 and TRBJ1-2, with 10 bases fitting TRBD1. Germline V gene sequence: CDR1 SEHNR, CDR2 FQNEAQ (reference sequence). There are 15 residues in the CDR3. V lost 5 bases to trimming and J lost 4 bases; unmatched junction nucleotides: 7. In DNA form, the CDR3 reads TGTGCCAGCAGCGTCCGGGACAGGGGTGGCTATGGCTACACCTTC. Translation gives CASSVRDRGGYGYTF.

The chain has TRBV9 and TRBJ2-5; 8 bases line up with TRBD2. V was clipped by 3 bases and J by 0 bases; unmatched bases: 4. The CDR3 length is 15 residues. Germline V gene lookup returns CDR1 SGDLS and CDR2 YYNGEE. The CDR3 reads CASSAGGTYQETQYF. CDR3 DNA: TGTGCCAGCAGCGCGGGGGGGACATACCAAGAGACCCAGTACTTC.

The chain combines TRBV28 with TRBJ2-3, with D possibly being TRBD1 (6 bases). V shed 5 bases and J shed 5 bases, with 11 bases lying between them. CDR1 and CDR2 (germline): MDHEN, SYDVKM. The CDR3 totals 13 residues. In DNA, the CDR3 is TGTGCCAGCAGTCTAGGGGGAATAGATACGCAGTATTTT. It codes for CASSLGGIDTQYF.

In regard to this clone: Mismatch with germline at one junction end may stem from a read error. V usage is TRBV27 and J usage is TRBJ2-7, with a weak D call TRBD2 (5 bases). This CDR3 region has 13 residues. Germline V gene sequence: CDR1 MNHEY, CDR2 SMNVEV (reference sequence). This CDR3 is CAGSLIGRGEQYF. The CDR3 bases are TGTGCCGGCAGTTTAATTGGCCGGGGCGAGCAGTACTTC.

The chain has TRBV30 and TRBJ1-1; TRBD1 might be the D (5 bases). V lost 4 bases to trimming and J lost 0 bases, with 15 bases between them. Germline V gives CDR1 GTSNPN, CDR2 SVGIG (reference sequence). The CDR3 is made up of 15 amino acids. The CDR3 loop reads CAWTVLGRLNTEAFF. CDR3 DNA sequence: TGTGCCTGGACCGTCCTGGGGCGACTGAACACTGAAGCTTTCTTT.

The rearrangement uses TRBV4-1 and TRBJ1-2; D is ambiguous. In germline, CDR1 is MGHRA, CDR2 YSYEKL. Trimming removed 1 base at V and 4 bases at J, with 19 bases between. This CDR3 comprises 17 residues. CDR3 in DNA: TGCGCCAGCAGCCAAGGGTTTGGAGGGTCTCTGATCTATGGCTACACCTTC. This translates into CASSQGFGGSLIYGYTF.

The CDR3 loop is CASSYRGGYTF. Here the CDR3 DNA reads TGTGCCAGCAGTTACAGGGGTGGCTACACCTTC. The chain links TRBV28 to TRBJ1-2, with 7 bases identical to TRBD1. The V gene end was trimmed by 4 bases and the J gene end by 7 bases; junction bases not matched to a gene: 0. CDR1 is MDHEN, CDR2 SYDVKM, per germline. The length of the CDR3 is 11 residues.

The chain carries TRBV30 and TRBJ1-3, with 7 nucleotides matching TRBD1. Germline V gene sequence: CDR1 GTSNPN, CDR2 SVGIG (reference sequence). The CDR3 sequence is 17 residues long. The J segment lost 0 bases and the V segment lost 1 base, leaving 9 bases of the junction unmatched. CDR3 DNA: TGTGCCTGGAGTGCCCGACAGGGAAGAAACTCTGGAAACACCATATATTTT. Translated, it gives CAWSARQGRNSGNTIYF.